The 8 T cell receptor beta chains reported below all come from one sample, sequenced in a study of T-cell reconstitution after alpha-beta-depleted transplantation in children. Library preparation (for TCRbeta) was performed with unique molecular identifiers. TCRdb ran MiXCR on the PCR reads and lists one entry per CDR3 protein. This sample carries about 230,000 distinct CDR3 sequences, around 8.9% of them seen once, and the ten largest clones take around 5%. The input for sequencing was PBMCs from the stem cell graft donor, taken from the stem cell graft. These receptors all come from a human donor who donated a stem cell graft to a child with SCID.

The sample holds many counts of this clonotype. This chain uses TRBV5-4 with TRBJ2-5; TRBD1 is a possible D gene (5 bases). V shed 0 bases and J shed 6 bases, with 12 bases lying between them. The CDR3 spans 14 residues. Germline V CDR1 and CDR2: SGHNT, YYREEE (reference sequence). The CDR3 loop reads CASSLEGMGKTQYF. The CDR3 coding sequence is TGTGCCAGCAGCTTGGAGGGGATGGGAAAGACCCAGTACTTC.

This clonotype occurred a few times. The V and J genes are TRBV28 and TRBJ2-7; D gene unclear. The germline V gene has CDR1 MDHEN and CDR2 SYDVKM. CDR3 length: 12 residues. The germline V and J ends were trimmed by 7 bases and 0 bases, with 7 bases remaining between them. The CDR3 spells CASTSSSYEQYF. CDR3 nucleotide sequence: TGTGCCAGCACCTCTTCCTCCTACGAGCAGTACTTC.

This clonotype was detected many times. V and J are TRBV9 and TRBJ1-2, with TRBD1 matching over 7 bases. This CDR3 has 15 amino acids. With V trimmed by 6 bases and J by 7 bases, 15 bases remained unmatched. CDR1 and CDR2 (germline): SGDLS, YYNGEE. Here the CDR3 reads CASTPQSETGVGYTF. Written as DNA, the CDR3 is TGTGCCAGCACCCCGCAGTCGGAAACAGGGGTTGGCTACACCTTC.

In its sample, this clonotype was seen many times. This chain uses TRBV20-1 with TRBJ1-5; the match to TRBD1 covers 8 bases. Germline-derived CDR1 and CDR2 are DFQATT and SNEGSKA (reference sequence). Trimming removed 6 bases from V and 2 bases from J; junction bases left unmatched: 12. The CDR3 has 16 residues. Here the CDR3 reads CSAIPRQGRRNQPQHF. The CDR3 bases are TGCAGTGCAATACCCCGACAGGGGCGACGCAATCAGCCCCAGCATTTT.

The chain joins TRBV5-5 to TRBJ2-2; maybe TRBD1 (5 bases). This CDR3 has 15 amino acids. V was cut by 4 bases and J by 0 bases, with 10 bases left in between. CDR1 and CDR2 (germline): SGHKS, YYEKEE (reference sequence). The CDR3 nucleotides read TGTGCCAGCAGCCCAGGGCCCTCGAACACCGGGGAGCTGTTTTTT. Its translation is CASSPGPSNTGELFF.

The V and J genes are TRBV29-1 and TRBJ1-5; D is unclear. This CDR3 region has 13 residues. Germline V gene sequence: CDR1 SQVTM, CDR2 ANQGSEA. Trimming removed 5 bases at V and 2 bases at J, with 10 bases between. The DNA for the CDR3 is TGCAGCGTTAACACGGACGGCAATCAGCCCCAGCATTTT. The encoded protein is CSVNTDGNQPQHF.

This clonotype was seen many times. This sequence joins TRBV27 and TRBJ2-7, with 9 bases identical to TRBD1. The CDR3 is 18 residues long. CDR1 is MNHEY, CDR2 SMNVEV, per germline (reference sequence). V lost 5 bases, J lost 1 base, and 15 bases stayed unmatched. The CDR3 DNA reads TGTGCCAGCAGTGAGACACTACCCCGGACAGGGGCATCCTACGAGCAGTACTTC. Protein sequence: CASSETLPRTGASYEQYF.

This clonotype has at least ten counts. The chain links TRBV15 to TRBJ1-4; unclear D gene. The V end lost 3 bases, the J end lost 3 bases, and 5 bases lay between the germline ends. The CDR3 totals 13 residues. The germline CDR1 and CDR2 sequences are LNHNV and YYDKDF (reference sequence). The CDR3 protein is CATSRASNEKLFF. CDR3 coding DNA: TGTGCCACCAGCAGGGCCTCTAATGAAAAACTGTTTTTT.